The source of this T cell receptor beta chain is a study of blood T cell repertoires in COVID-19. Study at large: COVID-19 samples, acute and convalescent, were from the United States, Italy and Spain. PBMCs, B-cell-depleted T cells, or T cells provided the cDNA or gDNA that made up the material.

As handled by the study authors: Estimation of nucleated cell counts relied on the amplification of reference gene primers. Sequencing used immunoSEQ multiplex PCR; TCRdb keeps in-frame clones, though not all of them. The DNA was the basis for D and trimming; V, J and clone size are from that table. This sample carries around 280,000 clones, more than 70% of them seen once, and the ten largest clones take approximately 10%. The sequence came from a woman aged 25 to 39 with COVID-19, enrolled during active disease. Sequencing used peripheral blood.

DNA of the CDR3: TGTGCCAGCGGGGGGCATACTCTTGGTGAAAAACTGTTTTTT. Translation: CASGGHTLGEKLFF. This chain links TRBV19 with TRBJ1-4, with D possibly being TRBD1 (6 bases). This CDR3 is 14 amino acids long. Trimming shortened V by 9 bases and J by 7 bases, and 18 bases separated the two germline ends. Germline V gene lookup returns CDR1 LNHDA and CDR2 SQIVND (reference sequence).